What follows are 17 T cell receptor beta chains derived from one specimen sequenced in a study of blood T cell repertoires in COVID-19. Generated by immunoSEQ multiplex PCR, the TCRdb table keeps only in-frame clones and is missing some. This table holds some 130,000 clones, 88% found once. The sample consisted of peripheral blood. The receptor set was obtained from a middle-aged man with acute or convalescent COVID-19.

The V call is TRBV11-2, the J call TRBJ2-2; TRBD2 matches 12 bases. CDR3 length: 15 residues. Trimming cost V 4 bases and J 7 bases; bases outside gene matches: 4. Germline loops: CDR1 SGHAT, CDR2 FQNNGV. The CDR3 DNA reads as TGTGCCAGCAGCTCGACTAGCGGGAGTTACGGGGAGCTGTTTTTT. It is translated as CASSSTSGSYGELFF.

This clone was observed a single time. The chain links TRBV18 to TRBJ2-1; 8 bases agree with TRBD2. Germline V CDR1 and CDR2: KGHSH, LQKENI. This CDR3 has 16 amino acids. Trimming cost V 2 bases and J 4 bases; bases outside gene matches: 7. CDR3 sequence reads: CASSPGGAGVYNEQFF. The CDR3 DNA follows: TGTGCCAGCTCACCAGGAGGAGCGGGAGTTTACAATGAGCAGTTCTTC.

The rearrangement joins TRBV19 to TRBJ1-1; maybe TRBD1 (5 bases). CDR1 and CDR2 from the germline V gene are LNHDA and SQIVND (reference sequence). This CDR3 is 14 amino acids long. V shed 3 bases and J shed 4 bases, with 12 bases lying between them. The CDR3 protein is CASSIRRGATEAFF. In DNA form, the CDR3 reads TGTGCCAGTAGTATCAGGAGGGGAGCCACTGAAGCTTTCTTT.

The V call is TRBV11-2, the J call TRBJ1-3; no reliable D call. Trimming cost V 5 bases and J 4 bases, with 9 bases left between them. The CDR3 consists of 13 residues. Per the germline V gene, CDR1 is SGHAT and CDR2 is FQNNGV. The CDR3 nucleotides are TGTGCCAGCAGCCCACAATCCGGAAACACCATATATTTT. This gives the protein CASSPQSGNTIYF.

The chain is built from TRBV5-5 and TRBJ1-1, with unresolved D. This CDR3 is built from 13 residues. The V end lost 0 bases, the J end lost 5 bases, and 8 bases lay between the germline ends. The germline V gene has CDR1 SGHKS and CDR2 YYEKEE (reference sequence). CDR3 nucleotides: TGTGCCAGCAGCTTGGTGGTTGCGACTGAAGCTTTCTTT. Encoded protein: CASSLVVATEAFF.

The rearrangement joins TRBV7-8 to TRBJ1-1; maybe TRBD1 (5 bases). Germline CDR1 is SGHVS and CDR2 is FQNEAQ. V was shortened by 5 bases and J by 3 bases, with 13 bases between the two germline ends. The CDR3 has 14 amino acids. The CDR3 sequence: CASSPQGTYTEAFF. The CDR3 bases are TGTGCCAGCAGCCCCCAGGGAACCTACACTGAAGCTTTCTTT.

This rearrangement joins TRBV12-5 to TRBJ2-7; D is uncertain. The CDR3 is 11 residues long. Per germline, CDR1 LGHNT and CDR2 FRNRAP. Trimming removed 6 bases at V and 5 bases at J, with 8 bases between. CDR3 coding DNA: TGTGCTAGTGGAAATGAGGACGAGCAGTACTTC. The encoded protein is CASGNEDEQYF.

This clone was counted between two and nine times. The chain's CDR3 is CASSRTSGRRSSYEQYF. The DNA for the CDR3 is TGTGCCAGCAGTCGGACTAGCGGGAGGCGAAGTTCCTACGAGCAGTACTTC. The rearrangement uses TRBV7-9 and TRBJ2-7, with 14 bases that match TRBD2. V lost 6 bases, J lost 1 base, and 8 bases stayed unmatched. The CDR3 length is 17 residues. CDR1 and CDR2 from the germline V gene are SEHNR and FQNEAQ (reference sequence).

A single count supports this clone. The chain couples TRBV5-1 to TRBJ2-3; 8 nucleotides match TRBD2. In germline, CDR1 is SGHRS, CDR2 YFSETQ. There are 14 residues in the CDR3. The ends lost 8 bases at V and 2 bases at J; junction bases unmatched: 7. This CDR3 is CASFSGTDTDTQYF. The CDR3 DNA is TGCGCCAGTTTTAGCGGGACTGACACAGATACGCAGTATTTT.

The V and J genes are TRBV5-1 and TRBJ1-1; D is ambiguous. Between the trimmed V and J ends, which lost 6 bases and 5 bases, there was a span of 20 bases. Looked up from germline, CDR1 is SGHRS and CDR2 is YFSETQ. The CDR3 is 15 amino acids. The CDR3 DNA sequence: TGCGCCAGCACCCCCTCCCGTGCGGGCACAACTGAAGCTTTCTTT. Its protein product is CASTPSRAGTTEAFF.

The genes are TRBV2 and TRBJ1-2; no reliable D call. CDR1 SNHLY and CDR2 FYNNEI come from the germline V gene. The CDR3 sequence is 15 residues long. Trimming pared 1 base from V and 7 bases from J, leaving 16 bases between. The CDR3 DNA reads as TGTGCCAGCAGTGAAGGGGCAGCCCCAACGAGTGGCTACACCTTC. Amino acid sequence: CASSEGAAPTSGYTF.

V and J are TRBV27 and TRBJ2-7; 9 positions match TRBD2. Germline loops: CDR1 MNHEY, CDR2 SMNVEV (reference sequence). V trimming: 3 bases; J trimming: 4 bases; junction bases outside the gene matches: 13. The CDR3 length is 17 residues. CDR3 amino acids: CASSLGVAGARGYEQYF. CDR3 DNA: TGTGCCAGCAGTTTGGGAGTAGCGGGAGCGCGGGGTTACGAGCAGTACTTC.

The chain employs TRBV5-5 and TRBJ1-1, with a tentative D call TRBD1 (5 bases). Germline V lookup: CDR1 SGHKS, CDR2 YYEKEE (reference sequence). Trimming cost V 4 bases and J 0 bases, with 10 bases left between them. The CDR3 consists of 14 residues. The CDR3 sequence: CASSPTAMNTEAFF. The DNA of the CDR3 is TGTGCCAGCAGCCCGACAGCCATGAACACTGAAGCTTTCTTT.

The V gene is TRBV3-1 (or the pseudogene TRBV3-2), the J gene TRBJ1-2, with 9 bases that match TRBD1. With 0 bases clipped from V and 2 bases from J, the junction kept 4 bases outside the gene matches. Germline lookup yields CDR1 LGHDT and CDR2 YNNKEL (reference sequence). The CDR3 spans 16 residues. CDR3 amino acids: CASSQEGQGPNYGYTF. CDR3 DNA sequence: TGTGCCAGCAGCCAAGAGGGACAGGGCCCCAACTATGGCTACACCTTC.

The DNA of the CDR3 is TGTGCCAGTAGTAACAGTAGGGAGACTGAAGCTTTCTTT. Protein product: CASSNSRETEAFF. The genes are TRBV19 and TRBJ1-1; unclear D gene. The CDR3 contains 13 residues. The ends were cut back, 4 bases at V and 5 bases at J, with 11 bases in the middle. From germline, CDR1 is LNHDA and CDR2 SQIVND (reference sequence).

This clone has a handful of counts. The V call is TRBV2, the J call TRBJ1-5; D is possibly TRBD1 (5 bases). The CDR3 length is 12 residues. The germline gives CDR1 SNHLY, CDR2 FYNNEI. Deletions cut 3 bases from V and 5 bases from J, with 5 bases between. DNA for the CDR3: TGTGCCAGCAGTGACAGGGATCAGCCCCAGCATTTT. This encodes CASSDRDQPQHF.

Written as DNA, the CDR3 is TGTGCCAGCAGCTTAGGCCGGGGGATGGGGGTAGGAGATCAGCCCCAGCATTTT. Its protein product is CASSLGRGMGVGDQPQHF. This sequence joins TRBV11-2 and TRBJ1-5; TRBD1 is a possible D gene (5 bases). Trimming took 1 base from V and 5 from J, leaving 21 bases between them. The germline V gene encodes CDR1 SGHAT and CDR2 FQNNGV. The CDR3 runs 18 residues.